This TCR beta chain emerged from a study of cytomegalovirus exposure and HLA in healthy donors. This table comes from immunoSEQ multiplex PCR, and its TCRdb copy is limited to in-frame clones, with some not included. The data hold about 130,000 clones, with about 91% observed a single time. Germline CDR1 MDHEN, CDR2 SYDVKM. There are 16 residues in the CDR3. V lost 6 bases, J lost 1 base, and 18 bases lay in between. On this clone: Its antigen is as yet unknown. This same CDR3 is encoded by further DNA sequences in the sample.

Points from the study as a whole: The classifier reportedly diagnosed cytomegalovirus status with high sensitivity and specificity. Rarity held for most TCR sequences, but there were some public TCRs that occurred in many donors. A list of more than 150 TCR beta chains associated with cytomegalovirus was given.

This receptor was identified in a young woman in good health and CMV-seronegative. V and J are TRBV28 and TRBJ1-2, with D possibly TRBD1 on 6 matching bases. What was sequenced was PBMCs. The CDR3 protein is CASSPLTGTINYGYTF. Written as DNA, the CDR3 is TGTGCCAGCAGCCCACTCACAGGGACTATTAACTATGGCTACACCTTC.